This T cell receptor beta chain was captured in a study of regulatory T cells in long-lasting Graves disease. Both iRepertoire HTBI primers and Arm-PCR of CDR3 regions were used to build the TCR beta libraries. TCRdb re-called the multiplex PCR reads through MiXCR, storing one row per CDR3 protein. The repertoire holds a few hundred thousand distinct CDR3 sequences, with about 13% as singletons. This clonotype was counted a few times. Its specificity is unknown. The J segment lost 10 bases and the V segment lost 4 bases, leaving 6 bases of the junction unmatched. Germline lookup yields CDR1 SGHNT and CDR2 YYREEE (reference sequence). There are 13 residues in the CDR3. General study findings and limits: New patients shared roughly 960 public clonotypes, and persistent patients shared more, with 2,741.

Time point in this sample: newly diagnosed GD, antithyroid drugs for less than 3 months. PBMCs were the source of the RNA used for TCR sequencing. This same sample was also taken into another study, of T cells in Graves' hyperthyroidism and ophthalmopathy.

The TCR sequence derives from a man aged 25-40 years with Graves disease. Specimen: peripheral blood mononuclear cells (PBMCs), collected at new diagnosis, from a patient treated with antithyroid drugs. This sequence joins TRBV5-4 and TRBJ2-1, with TRBD1 matching over 9 bases. The CDR3 DNA is TGTGCCAGCAGCGCGACCGGGACAGGGGAGCAGTTCTTC. Translating it yields CASSATGTGEQFF.